This is a list of T cell receptor beta chains from one sample in a study of blood T cell repertoires in COVID-19. The repertoire was sequenced with immunoSEQ multiplex PCR; TCRdb's copy has only in-frame clones and lacks some. This sample has about 140,000 clones; 75% to 90% occur once, and the top ten carry around 5%. Material for sequencing was PBMCs or T cells enriched from blood (not recorded which). The receptors were sampled from a man between 65 and 79 years old who had been exposed to COVID-19. Each CDR3 is given with its conserved first and last residue. Fields, in order: J gene, clone size, D gene, V gene, CDR3 DNA, CDR3 protein. A D gene is named only where the DNA matches it firmly. Clone size is given for some rows only: seen once, a few or many times, or a class if the clone is expanded.

TRBJ2-1 few TRBD2 TRBV27 TGTGCCAGCAGTTTACTAGCGGGCAATGAGCAGTTCTTC CASSLLAGNEQFF
TRBJ2-7 once TRBD2 TRBV5-1 TGCGCCAGCAGCTTGGACACTAGCGGGGGTCCCGAGCAGTACTTC CASSLDTSGGPEQYF
TRBJ1-1 - - TRBV7-2 TGTGCCAGCAGCTTAGGGGGGGGCGCGAACACTGAAGCTTTCTTT CASSLGGGANTEAFF
TRBJ1-5 - TRBD1 TRBV6-5 TGTGCCAGCAGACGGGACAGGGTCTTTCAGCCCCAGCATTTT CASRRDRVFQPQHF
TRBJ1-6 few - TRBV6-5 TGTGCCAGCAGTTACTCTGGGGAGGGTAGTTCACCCCTCCACTTT CASSYSGEGSSPLHF
TRBJ2-3 - TRBD2 TRBV4-3 TGCGCCAGCAGCCAAGATGGGATCGCGGGAGGCCCTGGGGGAGATACGCAGTATTTT CASSQDGIAGGPGGDTQYF
TRBJ2-7 - - TRBV28 TGTGCCAGCAGTCTTGACCGGGATCTAGGCTACGAGCAGTACTTC CASSLDRDLGYEQYF
TRBJ2-1 once TRBD2 TRBV7-2 TGTGCCAGCACCTTAACTAGCGGGGGGGGTAATGAGCAGTTCTTC CASTLTSGGGNEQFF
TRBJ1-5 - TRBD1 TRBV5-1 TGCGCCAGCAGCTTGACAGGGGGTAGCAATCAGCCCCAGCATTTT CASSLTGGSNQPQHF
TRBJ2-5 - - TRBV7-3 TGTGCCAGCAGCCTAGGACTTACCTCTGAGACCCAGTACTTC CASSLGLTSETQYF
TRBJ1-3 - - TRBV2 TGTGCCACCGGGGGGGGTATTGGAAACACCATATATTTT CATGGGIGNTIYF
TRBJ1-1 once - TRBV6-5 TGTGCCAGCAGCACTGACAGGATGAACACTGAAGCTTTCTTT CASSTDRMNTEAFF
TRBJ2-2 - - TRBV19 TGTGCCAGTAGGACGGGGTTAGGGACCGGGGAGCTGTTTTTT CASRTGLGTGELFF
TRBJ1-2 - - TRBV3-1/TRBV3-2 TGTGCCAGCAGCCAACGAGGTAGAACAGGGATTAATGGCTACACCTTC CASSQRGRTGINGYTF
TRBJ1-3 - TRBD1 TRBV7-9 TGTGCCAGCAGCCTCGGACAGGGGGTGCTCTCTGGAAACACCATATATTTT CASSLGQGVLSGNTIYF
TRBJ1-3 - - TRBV28 TGTGCCAGCAGTTTACCATTCGGACAGGGAAACACCATATATTTT CASSLPFGQGNTIYF
TRBJ2-1 - - TRBV7-2 TGTGCCAGCAGCCCAAGGGGCGAGCAGTTCTTC CASSPRGEQFF
TRBJ1-5 - - TRBV12-3/TRBV12-4 TGTGCCAGCAGGAAGGGCGCGGGGGCCCAGCATTTT CASRKGAGAQHF
TRBJ2-7 - - TRBV5-6 TGTGCCAGCAGCTTAGGGGGACCCTCCTACGAGCAGTACTTC CASSLGGPSYEQYF
TRBJ1-5 - TRBD1 TRBV2 TGTGCCAGCAGTAGGACAGGGGATGGCAATCAGCCCCAGCATTTT CASSRTGDGNQPQHF
TRBJ2-1 - - TRBV19 TGTGCCAGTAGGGGGGGTTCATACAATGAGCAGTTCTTC CASRGGSYNEQFF
TRBJ2-7 - - TRBV5-1 TGCGCCAGCAGCCTGACTGCAGGGGCCAACGAGCAGTACTTC CASSLTAGANEQYF
TRBJ1-5 - - TRBV6-6 TGTGCCAGCACTCAGGGCTCGGCGCCCCAGCATTTT CASTQGSAPQHF
TRBJ2-7 - - TRBV18 TGTGCCAGCTCATCGACAGGACCCTACGAGCAGTACTTC CASSSTGPYEQYF
TRBJ2-7 - - TRBV21-1 TGTGCCAGCAGCAAAAGTAGGTCGGGTCGGTACGAGCAGTACTTC CASSKSRSGRYEQYF
TRBJ1-1 - - TRBV28 TGTGCCAGCAGTACAGGGTGGACTGAAGCTTTCTTT CASSTGWTEAFF
TRBJ1-3 - - TRBV28 TGTGCCAGCGGATACAGGGCCCCTGGAAACACCATATATTTT CASGYRAPGNTIYF
TRBJ2-1 - TRBD2 TRBV7-2 TGTGCCAGCAGCCGCCAGACTAGCGGGGGGGCCAATGAGCAGTTCTTC CASSRQTSGGANEQFF
TRBJ1-1 - TRBD1 TRBV6-5 TGTGCCACCCAGGGGGCCGGGAACACTGAAGCTTTCTTT CATQGAGNTEAFF
TRBJ1-4 - TRBD1 TRBV27 TGTGCCACCGAGACCGGGACAGAGTGTGAAAAACTGTTTTTT CATETGTECEKLFF
TRBJ2-4 - TRBD1 TRBV4-1 TGCGCCAGCAGCCAAGGCCGACAGGGACCCAAAAACATTCAGTACTTC CASSQGRQGPKNIQYF
TRBJ2-5 - - TRBV5-1 TGCGCCAGCAGCTTGGGGGGTTTTGCGGGAAGGCAAGAGACCCAGTACTTC CASSLGGFAGRQETQYF
TRBJ2-1 - TRBD1 TRBV29-1 TGCAGCGTTGATAAAGGACAGGGAGGATCCTACAATGAGCAGTTCTTC CSVDKGQGGSYNEQFF
TRBJ1-4 - - TRBV7-9 TGTGCCAGCAGCTTAGAGGGAGGGGCCCTGGGACTGTTTTTT CASSLEGGALGLFF
TRBJ2-2 few - TRBV25-1 TGTGCCAGCAGTGAGTTAGGGGCGAACACCGGGGAGCTGTTTTTT CASSELGANTGELFF